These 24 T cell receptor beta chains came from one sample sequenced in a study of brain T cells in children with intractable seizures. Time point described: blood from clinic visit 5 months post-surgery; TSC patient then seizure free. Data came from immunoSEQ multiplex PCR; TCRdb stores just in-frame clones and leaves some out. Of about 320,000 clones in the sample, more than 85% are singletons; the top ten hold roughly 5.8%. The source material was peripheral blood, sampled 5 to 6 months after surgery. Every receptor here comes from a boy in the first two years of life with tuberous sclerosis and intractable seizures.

The CDR3 DNA reads TGTGCCAGCAGCTTGCCCTCGGCGTATGGCTACACCTTC. It codes for CASSLPSAYGYTF. The chain uses TRBV5-6 and TRBJ1-2; D unclear. Trimming removed 1 base from V and 5 bases from J, with 9 bases in between. Germline loops: CDR1 SGHDT, CDR2 YYEEEE. The CDR3 has 13 amino acids.

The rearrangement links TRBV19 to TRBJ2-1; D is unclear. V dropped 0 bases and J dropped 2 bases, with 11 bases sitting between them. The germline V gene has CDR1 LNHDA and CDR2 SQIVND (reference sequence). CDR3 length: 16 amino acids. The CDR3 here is CASSIEKRRTYNEQFF. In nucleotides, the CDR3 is TGTGCCAGTAGTATAGAGAAGCGCCGAACCTACAATGAGCAGTTCTTC.

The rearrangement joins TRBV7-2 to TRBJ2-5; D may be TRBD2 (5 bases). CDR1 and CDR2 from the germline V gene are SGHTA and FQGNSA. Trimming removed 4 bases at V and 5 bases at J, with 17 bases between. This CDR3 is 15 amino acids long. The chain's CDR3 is CASSSSPRGGETQYF. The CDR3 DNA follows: TGTGCCAGCAGCTCCTCCCCACGGGGTGGCGAGACCCAGTACTTC.

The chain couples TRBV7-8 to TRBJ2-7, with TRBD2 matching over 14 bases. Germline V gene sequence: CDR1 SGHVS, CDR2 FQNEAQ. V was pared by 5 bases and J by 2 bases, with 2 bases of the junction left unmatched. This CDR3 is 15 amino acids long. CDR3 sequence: CASSRTSGGPYEQYF. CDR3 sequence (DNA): TGTGCCAGCAGCCGGACTAGCGGGGGGCCCTACGAGCAGTACTTC.

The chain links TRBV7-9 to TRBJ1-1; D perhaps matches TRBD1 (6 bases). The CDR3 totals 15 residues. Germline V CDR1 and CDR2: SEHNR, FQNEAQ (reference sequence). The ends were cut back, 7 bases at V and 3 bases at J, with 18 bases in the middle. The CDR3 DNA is TGTGCCAGCACCTCTTACAGGGTATTGGACACTGAAGCTTTCTTT. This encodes CASTSYRVLDTEAFF.

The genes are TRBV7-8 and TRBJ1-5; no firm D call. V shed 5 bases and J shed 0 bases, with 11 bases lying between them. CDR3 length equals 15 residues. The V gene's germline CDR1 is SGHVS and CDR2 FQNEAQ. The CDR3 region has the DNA TGTGCCAGCAGCCCTTGGGAGTATAGCAATCAGCCCCAGCATTTT. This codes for CASSPWEYSNQPQHF.

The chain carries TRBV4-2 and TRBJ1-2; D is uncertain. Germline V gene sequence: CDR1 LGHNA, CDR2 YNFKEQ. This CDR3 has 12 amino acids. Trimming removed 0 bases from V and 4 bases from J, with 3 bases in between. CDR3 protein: CASSQEIYGYTF. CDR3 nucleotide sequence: TGTGCCAGCAGCCAAGAAATCTATGGCTACACCTTC.

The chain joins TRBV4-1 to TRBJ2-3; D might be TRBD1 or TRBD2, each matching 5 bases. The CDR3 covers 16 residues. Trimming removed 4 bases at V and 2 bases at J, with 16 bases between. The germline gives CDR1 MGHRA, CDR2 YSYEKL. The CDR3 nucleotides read TGCGCCAGCAGCCGGGGCTTGGGACGGTCCACAGATACGCAGTATTTT. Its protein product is CASSRGLGRSTDTQYF.

The CDR3 nucleotides are TGTGCCAGCAGCTCTGGACAGGGGGTTCTTTCTGGAAACACCATATATTTT. Translated: CASSSGQGVLSGNTIYF. The V call is TRBV3-1 (or the pseudogene TRBV3-2), the J call TRBJ1-3; 10 nucleotides align to TRBD1. With V trimmed by 5 bases and J by 1 base, 8 bases remained unmatched. Germline CDR1 is LGHDT and CDR2 is YNNKEL (reference sequence). The CDR3 totals 17 residues.

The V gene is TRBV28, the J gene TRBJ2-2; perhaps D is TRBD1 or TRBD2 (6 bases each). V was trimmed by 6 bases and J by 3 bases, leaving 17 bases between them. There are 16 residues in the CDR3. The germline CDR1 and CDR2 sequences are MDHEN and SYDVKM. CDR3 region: CASRPLDRLDTGELFF. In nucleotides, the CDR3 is TGTGCCAGCAGGCCCCTGGACAGACTAGACACCGGGGAGCTGTTTTTT.

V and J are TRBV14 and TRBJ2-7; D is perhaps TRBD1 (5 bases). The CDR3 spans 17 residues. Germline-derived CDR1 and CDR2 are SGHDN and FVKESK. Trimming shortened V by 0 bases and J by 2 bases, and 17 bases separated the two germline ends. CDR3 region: CASSQDRPRRTTYEQYF. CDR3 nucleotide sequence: TGTGCCAGCAGCCAAGATAGGCCCAGACGGACAACCTACGAGCAGTACTTC.

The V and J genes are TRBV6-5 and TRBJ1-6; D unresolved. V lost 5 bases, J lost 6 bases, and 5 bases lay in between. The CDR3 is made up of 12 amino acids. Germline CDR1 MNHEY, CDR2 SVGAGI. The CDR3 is CASSRVNSPLHF. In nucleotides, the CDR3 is TGTGCCAGCAGTCGCGTTAATTCACCCCTCCACTTT.

Here the CDR3 DNA reads TGTGCCAGCAGTCCGGAGGACTACTCCTACGAGCAGTACTTC. This encodes CASSPEDYSYEQYF. The rearrangement joins TRBV7-9 to TRBJ2-7, with D possibly TRBD2 on 6 matching bases. Germline V gene data show CDR1 as SEHNR and CDR2 as FQNEAQ (reference sequence). V lost 6 bases, J lost 0 bases, and 12 bases lay in between. This CDR3 has 14 amino acids.

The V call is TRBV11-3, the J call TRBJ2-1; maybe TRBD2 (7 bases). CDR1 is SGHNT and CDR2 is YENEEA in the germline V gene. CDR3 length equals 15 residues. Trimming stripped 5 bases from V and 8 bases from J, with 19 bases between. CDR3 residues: CASSRGGLAADEQFF. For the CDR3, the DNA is TGTGCCAGCAGCCGAGGGGGGCTAGCGGCAGATGAGCAGTTCTTC.

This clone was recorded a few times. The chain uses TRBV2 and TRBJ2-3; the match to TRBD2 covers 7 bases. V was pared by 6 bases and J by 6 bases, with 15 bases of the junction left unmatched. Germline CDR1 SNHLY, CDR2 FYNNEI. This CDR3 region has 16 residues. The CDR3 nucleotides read TGTGCCAGCAGGTTGGTTGCCGGCGGGAGTCCCGATACGCAGTATTTT. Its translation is CASRLVAGGSPDTQYF. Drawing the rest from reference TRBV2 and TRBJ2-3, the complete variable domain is EPEVTQTPSHQVTQMGQEVILRCVPISNHLYFYWYRQILGQKVEFLVSFYNNEISEKSEIFDDQFSVERPDGSNFTLKIRSTKLEDSAMYFCASRLVAGGSPDTQYFGPGTRLTVL.

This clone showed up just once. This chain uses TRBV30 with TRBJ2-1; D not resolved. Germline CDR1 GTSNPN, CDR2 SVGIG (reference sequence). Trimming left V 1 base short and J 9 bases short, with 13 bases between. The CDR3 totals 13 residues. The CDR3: CAWSAIMVPEQFF. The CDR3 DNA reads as TGTGCCTGGAGTGCCATCATGGTTCCTGAGCAGTTCTTC.

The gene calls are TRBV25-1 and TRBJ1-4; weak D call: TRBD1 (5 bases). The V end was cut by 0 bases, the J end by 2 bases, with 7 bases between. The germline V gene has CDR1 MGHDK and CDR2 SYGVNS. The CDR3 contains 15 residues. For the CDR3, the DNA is TGTGCCAGCAGTGAATATGGGGACACTAATGAAAAACTGTTTTTT. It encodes CASSEYGDTNEKLFF.

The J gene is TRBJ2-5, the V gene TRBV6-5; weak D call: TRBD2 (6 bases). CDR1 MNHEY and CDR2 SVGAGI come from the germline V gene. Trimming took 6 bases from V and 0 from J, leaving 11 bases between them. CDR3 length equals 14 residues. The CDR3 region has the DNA TGTGCCAGCAGGCAATCTAGCGACCAAGAGACCCAGTACTTC. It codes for CASRQSSDQETQYF.

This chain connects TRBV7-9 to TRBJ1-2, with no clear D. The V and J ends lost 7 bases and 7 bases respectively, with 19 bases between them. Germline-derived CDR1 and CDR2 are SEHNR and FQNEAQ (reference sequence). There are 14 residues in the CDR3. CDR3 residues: CASTPRRLSLGYTF. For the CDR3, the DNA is TGTGCCAGCACCCCCCGGCGGCTGTCTCTTGGCTACACCTTC.

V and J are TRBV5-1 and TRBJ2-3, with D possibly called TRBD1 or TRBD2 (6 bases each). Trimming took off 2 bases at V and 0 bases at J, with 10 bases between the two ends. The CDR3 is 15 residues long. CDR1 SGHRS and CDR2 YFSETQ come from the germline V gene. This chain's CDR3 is CASSLGGISTDTQYF. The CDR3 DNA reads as TGCGCCAGCAGCTTAGGGGGGATAAGCACAGATACGCAGTATTTT. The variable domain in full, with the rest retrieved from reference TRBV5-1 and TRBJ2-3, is KAGVTQTPRYLIKTRGQQVTLSCSPISGHRSVSWYQQTPGQGLQFLFEYFSETQRNKGNFPGRFSGRQFSNSRSEMNVSTLELGDSALYLCASSLGGISTDTQYFGPGTRLTVL.

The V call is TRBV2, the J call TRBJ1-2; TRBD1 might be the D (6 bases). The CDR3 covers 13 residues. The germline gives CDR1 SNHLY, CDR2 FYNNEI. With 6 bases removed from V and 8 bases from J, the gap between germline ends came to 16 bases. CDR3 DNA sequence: TGTGCCAGCAGGGCTAGACAGGCGGGGGGCTACACCTTC. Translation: CASRARQAGGYTF.

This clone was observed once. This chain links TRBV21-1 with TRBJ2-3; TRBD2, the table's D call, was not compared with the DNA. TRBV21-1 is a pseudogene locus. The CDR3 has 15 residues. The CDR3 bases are TGTGCCAGCACCCCGACTCGGCTGATCACAGATACGCAGTATTTT. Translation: CASTPTRLITDTQYF.

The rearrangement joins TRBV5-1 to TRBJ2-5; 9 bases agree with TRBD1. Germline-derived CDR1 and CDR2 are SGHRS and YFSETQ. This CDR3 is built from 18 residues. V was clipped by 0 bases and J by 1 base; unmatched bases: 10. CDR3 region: CASSLEKGTGYFQETQYF. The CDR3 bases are TGCGCCAGCAGCTTGGAAAAGGGGACAGGGTATTTCCAAGAGACCCAGTACTTC.

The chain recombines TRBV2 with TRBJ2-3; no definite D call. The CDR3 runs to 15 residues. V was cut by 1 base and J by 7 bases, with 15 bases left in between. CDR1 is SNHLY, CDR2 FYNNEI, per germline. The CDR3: CASSEVKGLRYTQYF. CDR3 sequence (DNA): TGTGCCAGCAGTGAAGTAAAGGGCCTCCGATATACGCAGTATTTT.